This T cell receptor beta chain was captured in a study of blood T cell repertoires in COVID-19. Study-level information: Samples taken during acute and convalescent COVID-19 were collected in the United States, Italy and Spain.

Profiled with immunoSEQ multiplex PCR; TCRdb holds only in-frame clones, not every one. The repertoire consists of 70,000 or so clones, with about 90% occurring once and the leading ten covering over 6.5%. The CDR3 extends over 12 amino acids. The J gene is TRBJ1-6, the V gene TRBV23-1; TRBD1 is a possible D gene (5 bases). TRBV23-1 is assigned to the ORF class and has an uncertain function. This receptor was obtained from a woman older than 75 with active COVID-19. What was sequenced was peripheral blood. Here the CDR3 DNA reads TGCGAAGCAATTTGGGGGGAATCACCCCTCCACTTT. This codes for CEAIWGESPLHF.